Shown below are 18 T cell receptor beta chains from a single sample sequenced in a study of radiotherapy plus CTLA-4 blockade in lung cancer. The data were produced by immunoSEQ multiplex PCR, yet TCRdb's version contains in-frame clones alone and is incomplete. The sample shows about 77,000 clones, roughly 70% of them seen only once. The sample was peripheral blood, taken from a patient treated with radiotherapy plus ipilimumab. Every receptor here comes from a human donor with non-small cell lung cancer whose response to radiotherapy plus ipilimumab could not be evaluated.

This clone was found a few times. The rearrangement uses TRBV7-2 and TRBJ1-1; tentative D call: TRBD1 (5 bases). Germline lookup yields CDR1 SGHTA and CDR2 FQGNSA. The CDR3 has 12 residues. Trimming pared 4 bases from V and 7 bases from J, leaving 10 bases between. The CDR3 DNA is TGTGCCAGCAGCTCCTCGGGGGTTGAAGCTTTCTTT. It translates to CASSSSGVEAFF.

This clone is a singleton in its sample. The chain uses TRBV4-2 and TRBJ1-2, with a tentative D call TRBD1 (5 bases). Trimming took off 5 bases at V and 2 bases at J, with 12 bases between the two ends. This CDR3 is built from 14 residues. Looked up from germline, CDR1 is LGHNA and CDR2 is YNFKEQ. The CDR3 spells CASSTETENYGYTF. CDR3 nucleotides: TGTGCCAGCAGCACCGAGACAGAAAACTATGGCTACACCTTC.

The chain links TRBV5-1 to TRBJ1-1, with TRBD1 as a possible D gene (6 bases). V lost 4 bases and J lost 5, with 21 bases in between. The V gene's germline CDR1 is SGHRS and CDR2 YFSETQ. The CDR3 runs 16 residues. CDR3 DNA sequence: TGCGCCAGCAGCCAAACCTACAGGGATTTGAGGACTGAAGCTTTCTTT. It codes for CASSQTYRDLRTEAFF.

CDR3 sequence: CASSLAGADTQYF. The DNA of the CDR3 is TGTGCCAGCAGCTTAGCCGGAGCAGATACGCAGTATTTT. The chain is built from TRBV7-7 and TRBJ2-3; D gene unclear. The V and J ends lost 0 bases and 4 bases respectively, with 5 bases between them. The CDR3 loop spans 13 amino acids. Germline V gives CDR1 SSHAT, CDR2 FNYEAQ (reference sequence).

V usage is TRBV7-6 and J usage is TRBJ2-5, with 9 bases lining up with TRBD1. Germline V gene sequence: CDR1 SGHVS, CDR2 FNYEAQ. Trimming took 5 bases from V and 2 from J; bases not matched to a gene: 9. CDR3 length equals 16 residues. The CDR3 DNA is TGTGCCAGCAGCAGTGGGACAGGGTGGGCGCAAGAGACCCAGTACTTC. Its protein is CASSSGTGWAQETQYF.

CDR3 in amino acids: CSARISEKLFF. In DNA, the CDR3 is TGCAGTGCTAGAATAAGCGAAAAACTGTTTTTT. The chain combines TRBV20-1 with TRBJ1-4; D is undetermined. The CDR3 totals 11 residues. Per germline, CDR1 DFQATT and CDR2 SNEGSKA (reference sequence). V shed 2 bases and J shed 8 bases, with 6 bases lying between them.

This clone is medium-sized within its sample. The V and J genes are TRBV10-3 and TRBJ1-6; D perhaps matches TRBD1 (5 bases). The length of the CDR3 is 18 residues. From germline, CDR1 is ENHRY and CDR2 SYGVKD. The V end lost 3 bases, the J end lost 2 bases, and 17 bases lay between the germline ends. CDR3 loop: CAISDGHYFTPYNSPLHF. CDR3 coding DNA: TGTGCCATCAGTGATGGACACTATTTCACCCCCTATAATTCACCCCTCCACTTT.

This clone was detected a few times. V gene TRBV5-8 combines with J gene TRBJ1-6; 7 bases are a match to TRBD1. V lost 5 bases, J lost 7 bases, and 3 bases stayed unmatched. The CDR3 runs to 13 residues. The germline CDR1 and CDR2 sequences are SGHTS and YDEGEE. The CDR3 is CASRGTANSPLHF. The CDR3 coding sequence is TGTGCCAGCAGAGGGACAGCAAATTCACCCCTCCACTTT.

This clone was seen just once. The chain couples TRBV10-2 to TRBJ1-4, with TRBD1 identical over 9 bases. With 5 bases clipped from V and 4 bases from J, the junction kept 8 bases outside the gene matches. The CDR3 sequence is 16 residues long. Germline V gene lookup returns CDR1 WSHSY and CDR2 SAAADI. The CDR3 nucleotides are TGCGCCAGCAGTCTCATTCCGGGACAGGGTAATGAAAAACTGTTTTTT. As protein: CASSLIPGQGNEKLFF.

Turning to this clone: Other DNA sequences in this sample translate to the same CDR3. The chain employs TRBV16 and TRBJ1-5; D uncertain. The CDR3 totals 13 residues. The germline V and J ends were trimmed by 1 base and 5 bases, with 6 bases remaining between them. Germline V gene lookup returns CDR1 KGHSY and CDR2 FQNENV. The CDR3 loop reads CASSQLRDQPQHF. CDR3 nucleotide sequence: TGTGCCAGCAGCCAATTGCGTGATCAGCCCCAGCATTTT.

V and J are TRBV5-1 and TRBJ2-5; possible D gene TRBD1, 7 bases. Germline assignment: CDR1 SGHRS and CDR2 YFSETQ. V was pared by 4 bases and J by 1 base, with 11 bases between. CDR3 length: 14 residues. In nucleotides, the CDR3 is TGCGCCAGCAGCGCGGGACAGTCCCAAGAGACCCAGTACTTC. It encodes CASSAGQSQETQYF.

The chain recombines TRBV2 with TRBJ2-7, with D possibly matching TRBD1 (6 bases). Trimming took 4 bases from V and 1 from J, leaving 17 bases between them. CDR1 is SNHLY, CDR2 FYNNEI, per germline. The CDR3 spans 16 residues. This CDR3 is CASSVHRDIFSYEQYF. As DNA, the CDR3 is TGTGCCAGCAGTGTTCACCGGGACATCTTTTCCTACGAGCAGTACTTC.

This chain links TRBV7-9 with TRBJ2-2, with 7 bases fitting TRBD1. Germline V gives CDR1 SEHNR, CDR2 FQNEAQ (reference sequence). The CDR3 has 17 residues. After removal of 2 bases from V and 1 base from J, the junction contained 7 bases not matched to a gene. The CDR3 here is CASSLPSTGRNTGELFF. In nucleotides, the CDR3 is TGTGCCAGCAGCTTACCATCGACAGGGCGGAACACCGGGGAGCTGTTTTTT.

The chain joins TRBV27 to TRBJ2-3; 12 nucleotides line up with TRBD2. Germline V gene sequence: CDR1 MNHEY, CDR2 SMNVEV (reference sequence). The CDR3 spans 17 residues. Trimming at V came to 6 bases and at J to 4 bases, leaving 11 bases not matched to a gene. In DNA, the CDR3 is TGTGCCAGCAGCCGCCTACTAGCGGGGGGAGGGGCAGATACGCAGTATTTT. As protein: CASSRLLAGGGADTQYF.

The V and J genes are TRBV7-2 and TRBJ2-2; 12 bases fit TRBD2. Germline V lookup: CDR1 SGHTA, CDR2 FQGNSA. With 5 bases clipped from V and 4 bases from J, the junction kept 5 bases outside the gene matches. CDR3 length: 16 residues. Written as DNA, the CDR3 is TGTGCCAGCAGCCCGGGACTAGCGGGTGCCACCGGGGAGCTGTTTTTT. Protein sequence: CASSPGLAGATGELFF. The full variable domain, completed using reference TRBV7-2 and TRBJ2-2, is GAGVSQSPSNKVTEKGKDVELRCDPISGHTALYWYRQSLGQGLEFLIYFQGNSAPDKSGLPSDRFSAERTGGSVSTLTIQRTQQEDSAVYLCASSPGLAGATGELFFGEGSRLTVL.

The gene calls are TRBV5-1 and TRBJ2-1; 10 nucleotides match TRBD1. The length of the CDR3 is 15 residues. V gave up 4 bases and J gave up 4 bases; unmatched junction bases: 5. The germline V gene encodes CDR1 SGHRS and CDR2 YFSETQ. CDR3 sequence reads: CASSPGTGEYNEQFF. CDR3 nucleotides: TGCGCCAGCAGCCCCGGGACAGGGGAGTACAATGAGCAGTTCTTC.

As DNA, the CDR3 is TGTGCCACCAGGACAGAAATGAACACTGAAGCTTTCTTT. Translated: CATRTEMNTEAFF. The chain is built from TRBV2 and TRBJ1-1, with a weak D call TRBD1 (6 bases). The CDR3 is 13 residues long. Germline CDR1 reads SNHLY; CDR2 reads FYNNEI. The V end was cut by 10 bases, the J end by 0 bases, with 12 bases between.

This clone appeared once. The rearrangement links TRBV30 to TRBJ1-5; D is ambiguous. Trimming shortened V by 2 bases and J by 5 bases, and 10 bases separated the two germline ends. Germline V gene lookup returns CDR1 GTSNPN and CDR2 SVGIG (reference sequence). The CDR3 is 13 amino acids. The CDR3 region is CAWSHGAHQPQHF. The CDR3 DNA reads TGTGCCTGGAGTCACGGAGCACATCAGCCCCAGCATTTT.